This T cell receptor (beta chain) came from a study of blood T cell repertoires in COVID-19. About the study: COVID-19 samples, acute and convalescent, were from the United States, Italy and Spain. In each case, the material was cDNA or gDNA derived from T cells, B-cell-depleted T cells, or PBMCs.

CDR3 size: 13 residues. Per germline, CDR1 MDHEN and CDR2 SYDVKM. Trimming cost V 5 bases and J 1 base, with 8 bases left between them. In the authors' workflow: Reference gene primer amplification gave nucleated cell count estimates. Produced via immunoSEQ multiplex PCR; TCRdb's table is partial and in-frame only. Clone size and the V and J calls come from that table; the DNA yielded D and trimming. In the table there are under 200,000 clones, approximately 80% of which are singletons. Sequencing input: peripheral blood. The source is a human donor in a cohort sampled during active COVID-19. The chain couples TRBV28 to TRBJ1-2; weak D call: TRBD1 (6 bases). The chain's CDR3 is CASSKQGNYGYTF. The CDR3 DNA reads TGTGCCAGCAGTAAACAGGGTAACTATGGCTACACCTTC.